This TCR beta chain was sequenced during a study of blood T cells in healthy people across ages. Overall study: Capturing about one barcoded beta molecule per two T cells was achieved by template switching. Findings and limits, study-wide: More naive CD4+ cells and higher diversity marked long-lived donors relative to aged donors.

Turning to this clonotype: Antigen specificity is unknown.

Then a second PCR, running about 6 to 12 cycles, was carried out with a sample-barcoded 5' primer and a J-beta primer mix. TCRdb called the 5' RACE reads again in MiXCR, with one record for every CDR3 protein. The table shows 650,000 to 700,000 distinct CDR3 sequences, with roughly half occurring only once. Those donating, healthy Caucasian individuals from Russia, were aged about 6 to 100. Samples each yielded at least 5.5 micrograms of total RNA. Source material: blood. The receptor was isolated from a woman older than 75 in good health.

DNA for the CDR3: TGTGCCAGCAGCGGGGGTCCGGGGGGAGACAATGAGCAGTTCTTC. Translated, it gives CASSGGPGGDNEQFF. V is TRBV9 and J is TRBJ2-1; 7 positions agree with TRBD2. J was trimmed by 5 bases and V by 3 bases; bases with no gene match: 8. Germline CDR1 and CDR2: SGDLS and YYNGEE. This CDR3 is 15 amino acids long.